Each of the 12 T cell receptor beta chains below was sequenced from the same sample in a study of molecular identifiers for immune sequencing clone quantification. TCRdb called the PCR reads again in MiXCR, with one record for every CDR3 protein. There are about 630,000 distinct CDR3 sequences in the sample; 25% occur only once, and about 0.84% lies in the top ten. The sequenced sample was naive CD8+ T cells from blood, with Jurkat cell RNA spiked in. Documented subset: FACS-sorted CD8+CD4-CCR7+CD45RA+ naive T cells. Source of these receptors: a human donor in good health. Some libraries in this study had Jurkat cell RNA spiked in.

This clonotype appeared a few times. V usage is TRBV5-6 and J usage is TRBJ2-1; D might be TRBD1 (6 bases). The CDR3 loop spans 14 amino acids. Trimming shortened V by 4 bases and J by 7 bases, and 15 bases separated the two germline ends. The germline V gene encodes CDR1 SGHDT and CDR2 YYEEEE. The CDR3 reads CASSLFRGMNEQFF. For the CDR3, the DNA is TGTGCCAGCAGCCTCTTCAGGGGCATGAATGAGCAGTTCTTC.

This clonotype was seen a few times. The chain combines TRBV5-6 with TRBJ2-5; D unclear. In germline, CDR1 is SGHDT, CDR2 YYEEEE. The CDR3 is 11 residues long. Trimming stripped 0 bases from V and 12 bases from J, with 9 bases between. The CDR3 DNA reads TGTGCCAGCAGCTTGGGGTACTTAAAGTACTTC. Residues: CASSLGYLKYF. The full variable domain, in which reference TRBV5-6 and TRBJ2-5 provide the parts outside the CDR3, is DAGVTQSPTHLIKTRGQQVTLRCSPKSGHDTVSWYQQALGQGPQFIFQYYEEEERQRGNFPDRFSGHQFPNYSSELNVNALLLGDSALYLCASSLGYLKYFGPGTRLLVL.

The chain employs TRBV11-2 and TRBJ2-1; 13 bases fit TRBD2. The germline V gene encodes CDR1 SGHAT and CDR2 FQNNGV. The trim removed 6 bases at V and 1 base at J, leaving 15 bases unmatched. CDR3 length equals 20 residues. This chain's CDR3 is CASSNSGTSGEVGSYNEQFF. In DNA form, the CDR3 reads TGTGCCAGCAGTAATTCCGGGACTAGCGGGGAGGTTGGATCCTACAATGAGCAGTTCTTC.

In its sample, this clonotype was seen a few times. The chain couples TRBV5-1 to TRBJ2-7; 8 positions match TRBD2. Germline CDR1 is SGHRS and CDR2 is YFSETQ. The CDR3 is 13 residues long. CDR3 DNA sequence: TGCGCCAGCAGCAGCTTACGGACTAGCCCCTCTACGGTC. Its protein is CASSSLRTSPSTV.

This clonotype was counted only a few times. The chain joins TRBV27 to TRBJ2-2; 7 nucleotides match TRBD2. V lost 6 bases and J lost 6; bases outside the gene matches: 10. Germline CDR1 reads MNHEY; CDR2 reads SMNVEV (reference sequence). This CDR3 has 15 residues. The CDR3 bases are TGTGCCAGCAGCCTAATAGCGGGTCTCGCCGGGGAGCTGTTTTTT. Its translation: CASSLIAGLAGELFF.

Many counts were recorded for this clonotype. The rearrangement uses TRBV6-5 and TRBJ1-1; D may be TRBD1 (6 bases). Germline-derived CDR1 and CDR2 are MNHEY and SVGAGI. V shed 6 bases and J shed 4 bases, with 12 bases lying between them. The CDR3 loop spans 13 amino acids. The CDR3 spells CASRIGGITEAFF. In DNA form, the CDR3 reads TGTGCCAGCAGGATAGGGGGAATCACTGAAGCTTTCTTT.

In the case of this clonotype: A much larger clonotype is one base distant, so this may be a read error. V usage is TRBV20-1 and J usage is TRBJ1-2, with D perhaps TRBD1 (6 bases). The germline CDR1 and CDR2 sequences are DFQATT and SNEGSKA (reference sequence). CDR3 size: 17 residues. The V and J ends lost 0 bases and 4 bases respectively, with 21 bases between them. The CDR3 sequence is CSARDLVGAANFYGYTF. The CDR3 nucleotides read TGCAGTGCTAGAGATCTAGTGGGGGCAGCAAACTTCTATGGCTACACCTTC.

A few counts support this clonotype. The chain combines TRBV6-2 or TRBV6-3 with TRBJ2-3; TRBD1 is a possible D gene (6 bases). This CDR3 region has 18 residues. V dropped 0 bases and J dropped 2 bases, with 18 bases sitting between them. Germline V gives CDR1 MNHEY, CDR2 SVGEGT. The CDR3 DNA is TGTGCCAGCAGTTACTCGGCTCCGGGCAGGGGTAACACAGATACGCAGTATTTT. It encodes CASSYSAPGRGNTDTQYF.

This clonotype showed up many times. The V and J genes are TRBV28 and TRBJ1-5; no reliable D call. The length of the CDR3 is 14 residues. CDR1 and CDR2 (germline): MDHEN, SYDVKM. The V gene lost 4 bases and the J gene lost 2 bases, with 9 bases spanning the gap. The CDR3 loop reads CASSWVLGNQPQHF. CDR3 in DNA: TGTGCCAGCAGTTGGGTACTCGGCAATCAGCCCCAGCATTTT.

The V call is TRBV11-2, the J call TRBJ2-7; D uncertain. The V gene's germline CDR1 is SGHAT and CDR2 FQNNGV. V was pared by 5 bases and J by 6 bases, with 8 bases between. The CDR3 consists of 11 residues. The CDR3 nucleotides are TGTGCCAGCAGCGGTATGGGCGAGCAGTACTTC. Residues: CASSGMGEQYF.

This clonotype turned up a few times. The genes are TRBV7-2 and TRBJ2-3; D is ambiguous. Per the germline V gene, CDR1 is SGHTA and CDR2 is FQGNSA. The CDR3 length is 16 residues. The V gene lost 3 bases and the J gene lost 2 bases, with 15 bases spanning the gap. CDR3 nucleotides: TGTGCCAGCAGCTTTACGGTTGCGGCGGTCACAGATACGCAGTATTTT. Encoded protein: CASSFTVAAVTDTQYF.

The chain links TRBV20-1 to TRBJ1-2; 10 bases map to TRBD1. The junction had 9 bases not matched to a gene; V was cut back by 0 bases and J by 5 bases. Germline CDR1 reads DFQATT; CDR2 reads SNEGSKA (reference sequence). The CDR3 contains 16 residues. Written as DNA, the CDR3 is TGCAGTGCTAGAGATGGGACAGGGGAATATCAGTATGGCTACACCTTC. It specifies CSARDGTGEYQYGYTF.